The T cell receptor (beta chain) under discussion was sequenced for a study of cytotoxic CD8 clonotypes in ibrutinib-treated CLL. Study-wide points: Among the clonotypes, public ones were uncommon and contracted or held stable on treatment. Baseline clonality exceeded age-matched healthy donors and tracked circulating CD8+ T-cell counts. Clonality went up at ibrutinib response and then declined back toward baseline at progression.

The V and J ends lost 5 bases and 0 bases, in that order; junction bases with no gene match: 3. The CDR3 consists of 14 residues. In germline, CDR1 is SEHNR, CDR2 FQNEAQ (reference sequence). Using immunoSEQ multiplex PCR, the repertoire was profiled, and TCRdb retains in-frame clones only, with some absent. The data hold around 330,000 clones, with roughly 71% observed a single time. Worth noting for this clone: What it binds is unknown.

The clonotype comes from a human donor with chronic lymphocytic leukemia. The specimen comprised PBMCs, sampled after 36 months of ibrutinib treatment. The chain employs TRBV7-9 and TRBJ2-5; TRBD1 aligns across 7 bases. CDR3 bases: TGTGCCAGCAGCCCAGGGACAGACCAAGAGACCCAGTACTTC. The encoded protein is CASSPGTDQETQYF.